These T cell receptor beta chains were read from a single sample in a study of spatial heterogeneity in lung cancer. TCRdb ran MiXCR on the 5' RACE reads and lists one entry per CDR3 protein. The table records 1,500 to 2,000 distinct CDR3 sequences, around 5.2% of them present only once. The sequencing used lung tumor tissue, collected at surgery. The receptors were gathered from a male donor with early-stage non-small cell lung cancer. Each CDR3 is given with its conserved first and last residue. The D gene is left open where the match is weak. The listing skips clone size in some rows; elsewhere it reads once, few, many or a size class.

j_gene	len	abundance	v_gene	d_gene	CDR3aa	CDR3nt
TRBJ2-7	12	medium-sized	TRBV11-2	.	CASSPGGREGYF	TGTGCCAGCAGCCCGGGGGGCAGGGAGGGGTACTTC
TRBJ2-1	14	.	TRBV12-3/TRBV12-4	.	CATSQSGSYNEQFF	TGTGCCACCTCCCAGTCGGGCTCCTACAATGAGCAGTTCTTC
TRBJ2-5	14	medium-sized	TRBV28	.	CASSPASDEETQYF	TGTGCCAGCAGTCCGGCCTCGGACGAAGAGACCCAGTACTTC
TRBJ1-2	17	medium-sized	TRBV3-2	.	CASSQEGMDGTNYGYTF	TGTGCCAGCAGCCAAGAAGGCATGGACGGAACTAACTATGGCTACACCTTC
TRBJ2-7	13	medium-sized	TRBV29-1	TRBD2	CSALGLPLREQYF	TGCAGCGCCTTGGGACTACCCTTACGGGAGCAGTACTTC
TRBJ2-5	16	medium-sized	TRBV7-2	TRBD2	CASSSGLAGVAAAQYF	TGTGCCAGCAGCTCGGGACTAGCGGGAGTGGCGGCGGCCCAGTACTTC
TRBJ2-7	16	large	TRBV27	TRBD2	CASSRGERGGSHEQYF	TGTGCCAGCAGCCGCGGGGAGCGGGGGGGTAGCCACGAGCAGTACTTC
TRBJ1-6	16	medium-sized	TRBV9	.	CASSVGGGRGNSPLHF	TGTGCCAGCAGCGTAGGGGGCGGTCGGGGAAATTCACCCCTCCACTTT
TRBJ1-5	14	medium-sized	TRBV24-1	.	CATSDLSINQPQHF	TGTGCCACCAGTGATTTGAGTATCAATCAGCCCCAGCATTTT
TRBJ2-1	13	medium-sized	TRBV7-8	.	CASSYQGYNEQFF	TGTGCCAGCAGCTACCAGGGTTACAATGAGCAGTTCTTC
TRBJ2-3	12	medium-sized	TRBV7-2	.	CASSPGPNEQYF	TGTGCCAGCAGCCCGGGTCCGAATGAGCAGTATTTT
TRBJ1-3	15	medium-sized	TRBV3-1	.	CASSQRGASGNTIYF	TGTGCCAGCAGCCAACGGGGGGCGAGTGGAAACACCATATATTTT
TRBJ1-6	12	medium-sized	TRBV6-6	.	CASSYSNSPLHF	TGTGCCAGCAGTTACTCTAATTCACCCCTCCACTTT
TRBJ2-1	16	medium-sized	TRBV12-3/TRBV12-4	TRBD2	CASSSASGVSYNEQFF	TGTGCCAGCAGTTCCGCTAGCGGGGTTTCCTACAATGAGCAGTTCTTC
TRBJ2-2	11	large	TRBV11-3	.	CASSFPGELFF	TGTGCCAGCAGCTTTCCCGGGGAGCTGTTTTTT
TRBJ2-7	13	large	TRBV20-1	TRBD1	CSAPGRGYHEQYF	TGCAGTGCCCCGGGCAGGGGGTATCACGAGCAGTACTTC
TRBJ1-1	15	medium-sized	TRBV5-1	.	CASGRQMGHGNEAFF	TGCGCCAGCGGGCGTCAGATGGGGCATGGAAATGAAGCTTTCTTT
TRBJ1-4	17	medium-sized	TRBV9	.	CASSVGGRFATNEKLFF	TGTGCCAGCAGCGTAGGGGGCAGATTTGCAACTAATGAAAAACTGTTTTTT
TRBJ2-5	14	few	TRBV4-2	.	CASSPVRDIGTQYF	TGTGCCAGCAGCCCGGTTAGGGATATAGGGACCCAGTACTTC
TRBJ2-5	16	large	TRBV5-1	TRBD2	CASSLELAGGPETQYF	TGCGCCAGCAGCTTGGAATTAGCGGGGGGGCCAGAGACCCAGTACTTC
TRBJ2-6	18	large	TRBV20-1	.	CSAKRGDRINSGANVLTF	TGCAGTGCCAAGCGAGGGGATCGAATAAACTCTGGGGCCAACGTCCTGACTTTC
TRBJ2-1	14	medium-sized	TRBV12-3/TRBV12-4	TRBD2	CASSLTSGGNEQFF	TGTGCCAGCAGTTTGACTAGCGGAGGAAATGAGCAGTTCTTC
TRBJ2-5	15	medium-sized	TRBV9	TRBD1	CASSVQGVSQETQYF	TGTGCCAGCAGCGTGCAGGGGGTCAGTCAAGAGACCCAGTACTTC
TRBJ2-3	14	medium-sized	TRBV7-9	.	CASADTSRGDTQYF	TGTGCCAGCGCCGACACATCCCGTGGAGATACGCAGTATTTT
TRBJ2-1	13	medium-sized	TRBV20-1	.	CSAEHDRFNEQFF	TGCAGTGCCGAACATGACAGGTTCAATGAGCAGTTCTTC
TRBJ2-5	13	medium-sized	TRBV7-8	.	CASSQYSQETQYF	TGTGCCAGCAGCCAATACTCCCAAGAGACCCAGTACTTC
TRBJ1-1	16	large	TRBV3-1	.	CASSQNPTANVGEAFF	TGTGCCAGCAGCCAAAATCCGACGGCCAATGTGGGTGAAGCTTTCTTT
TRBJ2-1	14	medium-sized	TRBV6-2/TRBV6-3	TRBD1	CASRRTGPYNEQFF	TGTGCCAGCAGAAGGACAGGGCCTTACAATGAGCAGTTCTTC
TRBJ2-5	14	.	TRBV11-2	.	CASSLEKGEETQYF	TGTGCCAGCAGCTTAGAGAAAGGGGAAGAGACCCAGTACTTC
TRBJ2-1	14	few	TRBV10-2	TRBD1	CASSRQGVGNEQFF	TGCGCCAGCAGCAGACAGGGGGTCGGAAATGAGCAGTTCTTC
TRBJ1-3	15	few	TRBV12-3/TRBV12-4	.	CASNKDRVSGNTIYF	TGTGCCAGCAATAAGGACAGAGTTAGTGGAAACACCATATATTTT
TRBJ2-3	13	medium-sized	TRBV6-4	.	CASSSDIRGTQYF	TGTGCCAGCAGTAGTGACATTAGGGGTACGCAGTATTTT
TRBJ2-1	16	medium-sized	TRBV28	TRBD2	CASSSLGLAGDNEQFF	TGTGCCAGCAGTTCCCTTGGACTAGCGGGGGACAATGAGCAGTTCTTC
TRBJ2-7	14	large	TRBV20-1	TRBD1	CSVLPAGTAYEQYF	TGCAGTGTCCTACCTGCCGGGACAGCCTACGAGCAGTACTTC